The sequence of this TCR beta chain was determined in a study of cytomegalovirus exposure and HLA in healthy donors. Study at large: Researchers previously reported finding about 110 million unique TCR beta sequences from some 180 million T cells. Of some 360 genotyped donors, about 81% clustered with self-reported Caucasian donors.

Primers included in the PCR were 60 Vbeta and 13 Jbeta primers. TCRdb's copy holds only in-frame clones and misses some; the assay was immunoSEQ multiplex PCR. Seen here are around 150,000 clones, 65% to 90% observed once, and the top ten hold around 1.8%. In the case of this clone: Its antigen is not identified.

Study results and limitations: V- and J-gene trimming in TCR beta was tied to a missense DCLRE1C variant by an analysis performed later.

V was trimmed by 2 bases and J by 8 bases, leaving 19 bases between them. Looked up from germline, CDR1 is MNHEY and CDR2 is SMNVEV (reference sequence). This CDR3 comprises 15 residues. The V call is TRBV27, the J call TRBJ2-7; perhaps TRBD2 as D (6 bases). This TCR derives from a woman between 18 and 29 years old in good health and CMV-seronegative. Material for sequencing was PBMCs. The CDR3 protein is CASSLGGKLLLKQYF. In DNA form, the CDR3 reads TGTGCCAGCAGTTTAGGGGGGAAGCTCCTACTCAAGCAGTACTTC.